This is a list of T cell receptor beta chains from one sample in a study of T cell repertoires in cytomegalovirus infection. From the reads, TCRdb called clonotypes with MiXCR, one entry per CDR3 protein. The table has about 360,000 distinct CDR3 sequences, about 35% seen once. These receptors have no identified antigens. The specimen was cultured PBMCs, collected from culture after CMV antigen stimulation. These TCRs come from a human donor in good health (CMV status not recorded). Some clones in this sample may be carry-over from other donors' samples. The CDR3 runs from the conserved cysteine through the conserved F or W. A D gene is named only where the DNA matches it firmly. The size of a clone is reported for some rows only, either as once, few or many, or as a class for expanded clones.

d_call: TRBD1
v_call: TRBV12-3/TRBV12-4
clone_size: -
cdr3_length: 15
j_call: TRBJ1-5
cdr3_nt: TGTGCCAGCAGTATGGGACAGGGAGTTCATCAGCCCCAGCATTTT
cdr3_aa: CASSMGQGVHQPQHF

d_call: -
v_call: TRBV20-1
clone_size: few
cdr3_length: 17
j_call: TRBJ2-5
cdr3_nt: TGCAGTGCTAGAGAGCGTAGGGGGACGAATCTCCTAGAGACCCAGTACTTC
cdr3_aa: CSARERRGTNLLETQYF

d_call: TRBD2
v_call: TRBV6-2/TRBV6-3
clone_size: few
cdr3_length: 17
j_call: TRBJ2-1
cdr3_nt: TGTGCCAGCAGTTACTCGACTAGCGGGAGGGCCTACAATGAGCAGTTCTTC
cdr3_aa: CASSYSTSGRAYNEQFF

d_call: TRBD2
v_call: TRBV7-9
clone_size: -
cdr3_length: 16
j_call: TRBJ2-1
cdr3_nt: TGTGCCAGCAGCCTCCTAGCGGGAGAGGGGTACAATGAGCAGTTCTTC
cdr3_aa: CASSLLAGEGYNEQFF

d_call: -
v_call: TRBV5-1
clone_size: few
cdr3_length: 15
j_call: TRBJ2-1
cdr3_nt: TGCGCCAGCAGCTTGGCGGGACTGCTCAACAATGAGCAGTTCTTC
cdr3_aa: CASSLAGLLNNEQFF

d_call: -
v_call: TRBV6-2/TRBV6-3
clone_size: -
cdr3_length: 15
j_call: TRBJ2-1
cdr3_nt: TGTGCCAGCAGGATTCGGACAGGGAAGCGGGGGGAGCAGTTCTTC
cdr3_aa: CASRIRTGKRGEQFF

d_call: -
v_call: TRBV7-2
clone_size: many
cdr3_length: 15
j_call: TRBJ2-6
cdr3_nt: TGTGCCAGCAGCCCCCATCGGACTGGGGCCAACGTCCTGACTTTC
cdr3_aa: CASSPHRTGANVLTF

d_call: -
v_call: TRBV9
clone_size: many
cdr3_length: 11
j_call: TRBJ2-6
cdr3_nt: TGTGCCAGCCAACGGGCCAACGTCCTGACTTTC
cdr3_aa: CASQRANVLTF

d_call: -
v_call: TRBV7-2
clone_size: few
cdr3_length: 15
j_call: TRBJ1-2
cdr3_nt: TGTGCCAGCAGCTTATTTGCAGGCTTTGGCTATGGCTACACCTTC
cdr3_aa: CASSLFAGFGYGYTF

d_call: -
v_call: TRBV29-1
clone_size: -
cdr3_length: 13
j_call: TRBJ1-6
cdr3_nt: TGCAGCGCCGCCGGCGGGCCTAATTCACCCCTCCACTTT
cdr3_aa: CSAAGGPNSPLHF

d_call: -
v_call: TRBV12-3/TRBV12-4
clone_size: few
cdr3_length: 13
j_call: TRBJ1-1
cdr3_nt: TGTGCCAGCACTCCCTTGGGGTTCACTGAAGCTTTCTTT
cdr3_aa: CASTPLGFTEAFF

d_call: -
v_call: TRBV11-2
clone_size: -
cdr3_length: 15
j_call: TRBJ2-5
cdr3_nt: TGTGCCAGCAGCTTAGATAGTACAGGGCAAGAGACCCAGTACTTC
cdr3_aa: CASSLDSTGQETQYF

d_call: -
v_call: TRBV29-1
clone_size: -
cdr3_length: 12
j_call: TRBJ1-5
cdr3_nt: TGCAGCGTTGGCGAGGGTTTTCAGCCCCAGCATTTT
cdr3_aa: CSVGEGFQPQHF

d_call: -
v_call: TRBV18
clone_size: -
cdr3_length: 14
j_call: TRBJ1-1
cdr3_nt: TGTGCCAGCTTACCTCCCAACTTGAACACTGAAGCTTTCTTT
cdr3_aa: CASLPPNLNTEAFF

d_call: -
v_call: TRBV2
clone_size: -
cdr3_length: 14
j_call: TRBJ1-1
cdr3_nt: TGTGCCAGCAGGGGGGGTGAGACTTACACTGAAGCTTTCTTT
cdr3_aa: CASRGGETYTEAFF

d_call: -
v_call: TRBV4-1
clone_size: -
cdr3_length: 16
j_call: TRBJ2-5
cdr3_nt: TGCGCCAGCAGCCAAGAAAGGTCTAGCGTGCAAGAGACCCAGTCCTTC
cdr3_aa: CASSQERSSVQETQSF

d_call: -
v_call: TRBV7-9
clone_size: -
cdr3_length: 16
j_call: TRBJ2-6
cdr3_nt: TGTGCCAGCAGCTTAGATCACAGCTCTGGGGCCAACGTCCTGACTTTC
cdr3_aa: CASSLDHSSGANVLTF

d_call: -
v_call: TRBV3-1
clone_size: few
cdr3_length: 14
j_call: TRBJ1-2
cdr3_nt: TGTGCCAGCAGCCAAGAAAGGACAAGGGGGGGCTACACCTTC
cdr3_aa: CASSQERTRGGYTF

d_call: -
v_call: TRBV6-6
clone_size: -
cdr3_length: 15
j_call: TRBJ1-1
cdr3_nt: TGTGCCAGCAGTTACGGGCCGGGTCGAGACACTGAAGCTTTCTTT
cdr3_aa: CASSYGPGRDTEAFF

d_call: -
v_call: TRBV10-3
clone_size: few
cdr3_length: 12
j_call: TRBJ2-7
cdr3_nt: TGTGCCATCAGTGAGCACCTATACGAGCAGTACTTC
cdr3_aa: CAISEHLYEQYF

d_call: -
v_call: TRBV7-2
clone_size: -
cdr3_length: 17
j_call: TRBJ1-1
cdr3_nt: TGTGCCAGCAGCTTAGAAACGGGCGGTTTGGGGAACACTGAAGCTTTCTTT
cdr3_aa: CASSLETGGLGNTEAFF

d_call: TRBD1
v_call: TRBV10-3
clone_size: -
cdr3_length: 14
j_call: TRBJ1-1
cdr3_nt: TGTGCCAGCAGACCGACAGGGGGCCGGACTGAAGCTTTCTTT
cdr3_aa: CASRPTGGRTEAFF

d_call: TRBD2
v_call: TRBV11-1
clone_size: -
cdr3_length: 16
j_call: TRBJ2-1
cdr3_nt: TGTGCCAGCAGCTCACCGGGACTAGCGGGATTGAATGAGCAGTTCTTC
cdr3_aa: CASSSPGLAGLNEQFF

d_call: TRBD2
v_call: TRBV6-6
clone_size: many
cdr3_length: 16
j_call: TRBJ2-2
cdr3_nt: TGTGCCAGCAGTTACACACTAGCGGGAAACACCGGGGAGCTGTTTTTT
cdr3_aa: CASSYTLAGNTGELFF

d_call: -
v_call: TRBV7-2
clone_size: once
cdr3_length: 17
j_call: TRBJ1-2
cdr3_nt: TGTGCCAGCAGCTTAGATCTCTTGGGGGGTAATTCGAAGGGCTACACCTTC
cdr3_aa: CASSLDLLGGNSKGYTF

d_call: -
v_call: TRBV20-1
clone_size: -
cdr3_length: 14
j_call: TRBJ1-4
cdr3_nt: TGCAGTGCTGTCCCTGGGGGCTGGGATGAAAAACTGTTTTTT
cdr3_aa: CSAVPGGWDEKLFF

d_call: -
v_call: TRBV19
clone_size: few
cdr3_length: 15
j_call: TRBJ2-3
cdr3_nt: TGTGCCAGTAGTCCCCGGGACCCAACCACAGATACGCAGTATTTT
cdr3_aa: CASSPRDPTTDTQYF